One and the same sample provided the 6 T cell receptor beta chains below, sequenced in a study of beta chain features in type 1 diabetes. Expressed TCRB transcripts were sequenced because the isolated RNA had all been reverse transcribed beforehand. The protocol was immunoSEQ multiplex PCR, while the TCRdb copy is restricted to in-frame clones and leaves out a portion. There are 250,000 to 300,000 clones in the sample; about 7.8% occur only once, and approximately 1% lies in the top ten. What was sequenced was central memory CD4+ T cells from blood. The receptors were sampled from a woman aged 18 to 35 in good health.

The table lists this clone with many counts. This chain links TRBV5-1 with TRBJ1-5, with 8 bases fitting TRBD1. The CDR3 has 15 residues. Germline CDR1 is SGHRS and CDR2 is YFSETQ. The V segment lost 2 bases and the J segment 7 bases; nucleotides outside the gene matches: 8. CDR3 residues: CASSFSGGAGQPQHF. The CDR3 DNA is TGCGCCAGCAGCTTTTCAGGGGGCGCGGGGCAGCCCCAGCATTTT.

The J gene is TRBJ2-1, the V gene TRBV5-1, with D possibly being TRBD2 (6 bases). Per the germline V gene, CDR1 is SGHRS and CDR2 is YFSETQ. The V end was cut by 4 bases, the J end by 0 bases, with 14 bases between. This CDR3 has 16 amino acids. The CDR3 DNA sequence: TGCGCCAGCAGCGGTCTCACTAGCCGCTCCTACAATGAGCAGTTCTTC. As protein: CASSGLTSRSYNEQFF. The variable domain in full, completed from reference TRBV5-1 and TRBJ2-1, reads KAGVTQTPRYLIKTRGQQVTLSCSPISGHRSVSWYQQTPGQGLQFLFEYFSETQRNKGNFPGRFSGRQFSNSRSEMNVSTLELGDSALYLCASSGLTSRSYNEQFFGPGTRLTVL.

This clone was counted only a few times. J is TRBJ2-1 and V is TRBV7-2, with 8 bases matching TRBD2. The CDR3 totals 16 residues. V was clipped by 1 base and J by 13 bases; unmatched bases: 15. The germline V gene encodes CDR1 SGHTA and CDR2 FQGNSA. CDR3: CASSLEASGLPRSQFF. The CDR3 nucleotides read TGTGCCAGCAGCTTAGAAGCTAGCGGGTTGCCGAGAAGTCAGTTCTTC.

The V call is TRBV10-3, the J call TRBJ2-5, with TRBD2 matching over 7 bases. This CDR3 region has 9 residues. Germline lookup yields CDR1 ENHRY and CDR2 SYGVKD. V shed 11 bases, J shed 11 bases, and the junction held 5 bases outside the gene matches. The CDR3 sequence is CASGGEQYF. The CDR3, as DNA: TGTGCCTCGGGGGGTGAGCAGTACTTC.

This clone was seen more than once but under ten times. The CDR3, as DNA: TGTGCCAGCGGCAGAAATCGGCTCGAAAAACTGTTTTTT. This gives the protein CASGRNRLEKLFF. The V and J genes are TRBV28 and TRBJ1-4, with no clear D. Deletions cut 8 bases from V and 8 bases from J, with 15 bases between. CDR3 length: 13 residues. CDR1 and CDR2 from the germline V gene are MDHEN and SYDVKM.

This clone showed up just a few times. The chain recombines TRBV7-2 with TRBJ2-3, with D unclear. This CDR3 has 12 amino acids. Looked up from germline, CDR1 is SGHTA and CDR2 is FQGNSA. Trimming pared 2 bases from V and 4 bases from J, leaving 4 bases between. CDR3 sequence reads: CASSLISDTQYF. DNA of the CDR3: TGTGCCAGCAGCTTAATATCAGATACGCAGTATTTT. Using reference TRBV7-2 and TRBJ2-3 for the parts outside the CDR3, the full variable domain is GAGVSQSPSNKVTEKGKDVELRCDPISGHTALYWYRQSLGQGLEFLIYFQGNSAPDKSGLPSDRFSAERTGGSVSTLTIQRTQQEDSAVYLCASSLISDTQYFGPGTRLTVL.